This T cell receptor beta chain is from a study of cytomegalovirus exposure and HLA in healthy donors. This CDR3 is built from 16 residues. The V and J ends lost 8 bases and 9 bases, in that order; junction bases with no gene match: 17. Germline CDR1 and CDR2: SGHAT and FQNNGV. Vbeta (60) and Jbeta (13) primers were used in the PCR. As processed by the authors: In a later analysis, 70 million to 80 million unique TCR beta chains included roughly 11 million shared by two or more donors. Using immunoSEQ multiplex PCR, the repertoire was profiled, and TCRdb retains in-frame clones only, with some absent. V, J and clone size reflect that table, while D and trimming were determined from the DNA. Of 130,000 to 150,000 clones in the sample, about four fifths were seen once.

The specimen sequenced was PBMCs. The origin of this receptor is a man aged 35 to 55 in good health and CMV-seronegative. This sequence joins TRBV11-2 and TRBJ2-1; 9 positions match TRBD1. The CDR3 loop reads CASGYHTGTGRGEQFF. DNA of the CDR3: TGTGCCAGCGGATACCACACCGGGACAGGGAGGGGTGAGCAGTTCTTC.